This TCR beta chain came from a study of blood T cell repertoires in COVID-19. Study information: The origin of the acute and convalescent COVID-19 samples was the United States, Italy and Spain.

The germline V and J ends were trimmed by 5 bases and 5 bases, with 24 bases remaining between them. The V gene's germline CDR1 is SEHNR and CDR2 FQNEAQ (reference sequence). The CDR3 contains 17 residues. This clone was counted a single time. Data came from immunoSEQ multiplex PCR; TCRdb stores just in-frame clones and leaves some out. Here the sample spans 400,000 or so clones, approximately 86% being singletons. Grouping used clinical history reported by participants in a survey and questionnaire. The rearrangement links TRBV7-9 to TRBJ2-5, with D possibly matching TRBD2 (5 bases). Input material: PBMCs or T cells enriched from blood (not recorded which). The receptor was isolated from a woman aged 40 to 50 with acute COVID-19. The CDR3 DNA reads as TGTGCCAGCAGCCCTCCGCCCCCAACTAGAAGGTCTGAGACCCAGTACTTC. Amino acids: CASSPPPPTRRSETQYF.